The rows below give T cell receptor beta chains drawn from one sample of a study of Graves' ophthalmopathy and Graves' hyperthyroidism. Via MiXCR, TCRdb re-called the multiplex PCR reads, giving one row per CDR3 protein. Among roughly 420,000 distinct CDR3 sequences listed, under 25% were seen once. Input material: peripheral blood. The receptors derive from a woman aged 18-30 years with stable Graves' hyperthyroidism. Both conserved end residues are part of each CDR3. The D gene is left open where the match is weak. A row's size may be missing; if present it is once, few, many or a size class.

V gene: TRBV19
D gene: .
clone size: many
J gene: TRBJ2-2
CDR3 DNA: TGTGGCGCAACAGGGAACACCGGGGAGCTGTTTTTT
CDR3 protein: CGATGNTGELFF

V gene: TRBV12-3/TRBV12-4
D gene: TRBD2
clone size: many
J gene: TRBJ2-7
CDR3 DNA: TGTGCCAGCAGTTCCCGCCCCAGGACGGGGGGGAGGGCCTACGAGCAGTACTTC
CDR3 protein: CASSSRPRTGGRAYEQYF

V gene: TRBV4-2
D gene: TRBD1
clone size: many
J gene: TRBJ1-1
CDR3 DNA: TGTGCCAGCAGCGAAGGGGACAGGGTCCCTGAAGCTTTCTTT
CDR3 protein: CASSEGDRVPEAFF

V gene: TRBV20-1
D gene: TRBD2
clone size: many
J gene: TRBJ2-2
CDR3 DNA: TGCAGCGCCAGGACTAGCGGCACCGGGGAGCTGTTTTTT
CDR3 protein: CSARTSGTGELFF

V gene: TRBV11-3
D gene: TRBD1
clone size: many
J gene: TRBJ2-2
CDR3 DNA: TGTGCCAGCAGCTTAAGACAGGGCCCCACCGGGGAGCTGTTTTTT
CDR3 protein: CASSLRQGPTGELFF

V gene: TRBV7-8
D gene: TRBD2
clone size: .
J gene: TRBJ2-2
CDR3 DNA: TGTGCCAGCGGAGGGACTAGCGTGTACTCCGGGGATCTGTTTTTT
CDR3 protein: CASGGTSVYSGDLFF

V gene: TRBV6-1
D gene: .
clone size: .
J gene: TRBJ2-7
CDR3 DNA: TGTGCCAGCAAACTAACGGGCTACGCTTTGGACGAGCAGTACTTC
CDR3 protein: CASKLTGYALDEQYF

V gene: TRBV20-1
D gene: TRBD2
clone size: many
J gene: TRBJ2-5
CDR3 DNA: TGCAGTAGGACTAGCGGAGAGACCCAGTACTTC
CDR3 protein: CSRTSGETQYF

V gene: TRBV12-3/TRBV12-4
D gene: .
clone size: few
J gene: TRBJ2-7
CDR3 DNA: TGTGCCAGCAAGATTTCCCCATTTAGCTCCTACGAGCAGTACTTC
CDR3 protein: CASKISPFSSYEQYF

V gene: TRBV6-2/TRBV6-3
D gene: .
clone size: many
J gene: TRBJ2-6
CDR3 DNA: TGTGCCATCTCGGACAGACCATCTGGGGCCAACGTCCTGACTTTC
CDR3 protein: CAISDRPSGANVLTF

V gene: TRBV27
D gene: TRBD2
clone size: many
J gene: TRBJ2-5
CDR3 DNA: TGTGCCAGCAGGGGACTAGCCGACCAAGAGACCCAGTACTTC
CDR3 protein: CASRGLADQETQYF

V gene: TRBV7-9
D gene: .
clone size: many
J gene: TRBJ2-7
CDR3 DNA: TGTGCCAGCAGCTCGGACCTCTACGAGCAGTACTTC
CDR3 protein: CASSSDLYEQYF

V gene: TRBV5-1
D gene: .
clone size: few
J gene: TRBJ1-1
CDR3 DNA: TGCGCCAGCAGCAAACTCCAGACGGCGAACACTGAAGCTTTCTTT
CDR3 protein: CASSKLQTANTEAFF

V gene: TRBV4-1
D gene: .
clone size: .
J gene: TRBJ1-5
CDR3 DNA: TGCGCCAGCAGCCAAGAAGGCTACACAAACAATCAGCCCCAGCATTTT
CDR3 protein: CASSQEGYTNNQPQHF